The T cell receptor beta chain under discussion was sequenced for a study of response to subunit inactivated influenza vaccine. The study, taken as a whole, reports: T cells newly recruited by each seasonal influenza vaccination are few, the authors suggested.

TCRdb passed the RT-PCR reads through MiXCR, listing each CDR3 protein once. The sample includes more than 700,000 distinct CDR3 sequences, 21% of them seen just once. This clonotype was seen a handful of times. As yet, its antigen is unknown. The V segment lost 3 bases and the J segment 1 base; nucleotides outside the gene matches: 2. The CDR3 sequence is 13 residues long. Germline-derived CDR1 and CDR2 are DFQATT and SNEGSKA (reference sequence). The sequence derives from a man aged 50 or older who received an inactivated influenza vaccine. The J gene is TRBJ2-7, the V gene TRBV20-1; 8 bases align to TRBD2. Specimen: PBMCs from blood, collected approximately 5 days after vaccination. The CDR3 nucleotides read TGCAGTGCTAGGCGGGAGGTATCCTACGAGCAGTACTTC. Translating gives CSARREVSYEQYF.